The clone carrying this T cell receptor beta chain was observed a few times. TCRdb's table, derived via immunoSEQ multiplex PCR, lists solely in-frame clones and lacks some. Of about 210,000 clones listed, around 80% were seen once; the top ten hold approximately 12%. The CDR3 extends over 13 amino acids. Germline V gives CDR1 KGHDR, CDR2 SFDVKD. V was clipped by 4 bases and J by 9 bases, with 12 bases between them. This record comes from a study of blood T cell repertoires in COVID-19. Study in general: From the United States, Italy and Spain came samples of acute and convalescent COVID-19.

The receptor was derived from a woman between 40 and 55 years old with acute or convalescent COVID-19. This chain connects TRBV24-1 to TRBJ2-1, with D possibly matching TRBD1 (5 bases). Material for sequencing was peripheral blood. The CDR3 DNA reads as TGTGCCACCAGTGAGAACAGGCTTTTTGAGCAGTTCTTC. This codes for CATSENRLFEQFF.